Shown below are 23 T cell receptor beta chains from a single sample sequenced in a study of shared clonotypes between healthy human individuals. Profiled with immunoSEQ multiplex PCR; TCRdb holds only in-frame clones, not every one. Of roughly 1,100,000 clones in the sample, around 74% were seen once. Sequencing was carried out using memory CD4+ T cells sorted from blood. The subset is: CD45RA-negative fraction. All receptors come from a man between 18 and 29 years old in good health.

This clone was picked up many times. The identical CDR3 is also encoded by other nucleotide sequences in the sample. V and J are TRBV5-1 and TRBJ2-5; 7 bases agree with TRBD1. The CDR3 contains 14 residues. Germline trimming cut 0 bases from V and 5 bases from J; bases unmatched to any gene: 4. Germline V gene lookup returns CDR1 SGHRS and CDR2 YFSETQ. CDR3 protein: CASSLGDRAETQYF. In DNA form, the CDR3 reads TGCGCCAGCAGCTTGGGTGACAGGGCCGAGACCCAGTACTTC.

V usage is TRBV5-1 and J usage is TRBJ2-1, with 8 nucleotides matching TRBD1. Germline loops: CDR1 SGHRS, CDR2 YFSETQ. The V segment lost 4 bases and the J segment 3 bases; nucleotides outside the gene matches: 6. There are 15 residues in the CDR3. CDR3 sequence reads: CASSPGGLSYNEQFF. CDR3 DNA: TGCGCCAGCAGCCCAGGGGGCCTGAGCTACAATGAGCAGTTCTTC.

This sequence joins TRBV21-1 and TRBJ2-7; the table's D call, TRBD2, has no DNA check behind it. TRBV21-1 is given as a pseudogene. This CDR3 contains 15 residues. As DNA, the CDR3 is TGTGCCAGCAGCAAGCGGGGGGACGGCTCCTACGAGCAGTACTTC. Translating it yields CASSKRGDGSYEQYF.

This clone appeared many times. This chain uses TRBV30 with TRBJ2-5; D is perhaps TRBD1 or TRBD2 (6 bases each). Germline CDR1 and CDR2: GTSNPN and SVGIG (reference sequence). This CDR3 spans 16 amino acids. V lost 3 bases and J lost 6, with 23 bases in between. The CDR3 nucleotides read TGTGCCTGGAGCGAGGGGGGAGCGTCCGGGTGGAAGACCCAGTACTTC. This translates into CAWSEGGASGWKTQYF. Full variable domain (outside the CDR3, taken from reference TRBV30 and TRBJ2-5): SQTIHQWPATLVQPVGSPLSLECTVEGTSNPNLYWYRQAAGRGLQLLFYSVGIGQISSEVPQNLSASRPQDRQFILSSKKLLLSDSGFYLCAWSEGGASGWKTQYFGPGTRLLVL.

The gene calls are TRBV10-2 and TRBJ2-5; D not resolved. Trimming removed 2 bases at V and 3 bases at J, with 10 bases between. The germline gives CDR1 WSHSY, CDR2 SAAADI. The CDR3 length is 14 residues. In DNA, the CDR3 is TGCGCCAGCAGTGAGGAGACTCGTAAAGAGACCCAGTACTTC. Protein sequence: CASSEETRKETQYF.

V and J are TRBV5-1 and TRBJ1-1; possible D gene TRBD1, 6 bases. In germline, CDR1 is SGHRS, CDR2 YFSETQ. This CDR3 has 16 amino acids. The germline V and J ends were trimmed by 4 bases and 4 bases, with 20 bases remaining between them. The CDR3 sequence is CASSTDRPGSGTEAFF. The CDR3 DNA is TGCGCCAGCAGCACCGACAGGCCCGGATCGGGCACTGAAGCTTTCTTT.

This clone was found a few times. The V call is TRBV29-1, the J call TRBJ2-7; D is possibly TRBD1 (5 bases). Germline V gives CDR1 SQVTM, CDR2 ANQGSEA. CDR3 length equals 14 residues. Trimming stripped 7 bases from V and 6 bases from J, with 22 bases between. CDR3 sequence reads: CSAARGRERGEQYF. CDR3 in DNA: TGCAGCGCGGCCCGTGGAAGAGAAAGGGGCGAGCAGTACTTC.

The chain carries TRBV4-3 and TRBJ2-6; 8 bases are a match to TRBD2. The CDR3 has 20 amino acids. V was pared by 1 base and J by 0 bases, with 11 bases of the junction left unmatched. Germline CDR1 reads LGHNA; CDR2 reads YSLEER. The CDR3 sequence: CASSQGGSGGAHSGANVLTF. CDR3 in DNA: TGCGCCAGCAGCCAAGGAGGGTCGGGGGGGGCCCACTCTGGGGCCAACGTCCTGACTTTC.

This clone was seen just once. The gene calls are TRBV5-1 and TRBJ2-1; 7 bases fit TRBD1. The germline CDR1 and CDR2 sequences are SGHRS and YFSETQ. V gave up 7 bases and J gave up 5 bases; unmatched junction bases: 9. This CDR3 spans 14 amino acids. The CDR3 DNA is TGCGCCAGCGCCCGGGACAGTACAGACAATGAGCAGTTCTTC. Its translation: CASARDSTDNEQFF.

The chain carries TRBV18 and TRBJ1-2, with TRBD1 identical over 7 bases. In germline, CDR1 is KGHSH, CDR2 LQKENI. The CDR3 is made up of 15 amino acids. V trimming: 4 bases; J trimming: 7 bases; junction bases outside the gene matches: 12. The CDR3 region is CASSQETGKYFGYTF. CDR3 in DNA: TGTGCCAGCTCACAGGAGACAGGGAAGTATTTTGGCTACACCTTC.

The chain couples TRBV21-1 to TRBJ2-2; TRBD1, the table's D call, was not compared with the DNA. TRBV21-1 is tagged as a pseudogene. CDR3 length: 16 residues. As DNA, the CDR3 is TGTGCCAGCAATAAGGGCGGGACAGGGAACACCGGGGAGCTGTTTTTT. Amino acids: CASNKGGTGNTGELFF.

V is TRBV10-2 and J is TRBJ1-1; no definite D call. The CDR3 runs to 11 residues. V was cut by 1 base and J by 7 bases, with 4 bases left in between. CDR1 WSHSY and CDR2 SAAADI come from the germline V gene. The CDR3 is CASSELSEAFF. The DNA of the CDR3 is TGCGCCAGCAGTGAGTTGAGTGAAGCTTTCTTT.

This sequence joins TRBV5-1 and TRBJ2-7; TRBD2 aligns across 12 bases. The V gene end was trimmed by 1 base and the J gene end by 4 bases; junction bases not matched to a gene: 6. Germline CDR1 and CDR2: SGHRS and YFSETQ. The CDR3 consists of 16 residues. Written as DNA, the CDR3 is TGCGCCAGCAGCTTGAGGACTAGCGGGATCTCTTACGAGCAGTACTTC. This encodes CASSLRTSGISYEQYF.

A note on this clone: With a much larger clone just one base away, this may be a read error. This specimen includes other DNA sequences encoding the same CDR3. This chain connects TRBV7-2 to TRBJ2-7; D not resolved. This CDR3 has 11 residues. The germline gives CDR1 SGHTA, CDR2 FQGNSA. With 5 bases removed from V and 3 bases from J, the gap between germline ends came to 5 bases. The CDR3 protein is CASSPSYEQYF. The CDR3 region has the DNA TGTGCCAGCAGCCCCAGCTACGAGCAGTACTTC.

The rearrangement links TRBV9 to TRBJ2-5; D ambiguous. Germline CDR1 SGDLS, CDR2 YYNGEE. This CDR3 is built from 14 residues. The V end was cut by 1 base, the J end by 5 bases, with 12 bases between. This CDR3 reads CASSVTPGLETQYF. The CDR3, as DNA: TGTGCCAGCAGCGTAACCCCCGGGCTGGAGACCCAGTACTTC.

The chain has TRBV6-5 and TRBJ2-7; the D gene is possibly TRBD1 (6 bases). CDR3 length equals 14 residues. Trimming took 5 bases from V and 3 from J, leaving 14 bases between them. Germline CDR1 MNHEY, CDR2 SVGAGI. The CDR3 DNA follows: TGTGCCAGCAGTAGATACAGGGCTTACTACGAGCAGTACTTC. Encoded protein: CASSRYRAYYEQYF.

V gene TRBV9 combines with J gene TRBJ2-7; tentatively, D is TRBD1 (6 bases). CDR3 length equals 15 residues. The V gene lost 4 bases and the J gene lost 6 bases, with 20 bases spanning the gap. The germline gives CDR1 SGDLS, CDR2 YYNGEE. CDR3 residues: CASSPDLQRGIEQYF. The CDR3, as DNA: TGTGCCAGCAGCCCGGACCTACAAAGGGGGATCGAGCAGTACTTC.

For the CDR3, the DNA is TGCGCCAGCAGCCAAGACGACACCCCGACTAGCGCGGGCACAGATACGCAGTATTTT. Its protein product is CASSQDDTPTSAGTDTQYF. The J gene is TRBJ2-3, the V gene TRBV4-1; 8 positions agree with TRBD2. CDR1 and CDR2 (germline): MGHRA, YSYEKL. J gave up 1 base and V 0 bases, and 12 bases lay outside the gene matches. This CDR3 is built from 19 residues.

This clone was observed a few times. The rearrangement joins TRBV6-5 to TRBJ2-1; 8 bases line up with TRBD1. This CDR3 contains 13 residues. The ends lost 6 bases at V and 10 bases at J; junction bases unmatched: 8. Germline V gene lookup returns CDR1 MNHEY and CDR2 SVGAGI. The CDR3 sequence is CASSDRGHREQFF. CDR3 in DNA: TGTGCCAGCAGCGACAGGGGTCACAGAGAGCAGTTCTTC.

This chain links TRBV2 with TRBJ1-1, with D perhaps matching TRBD1 (5 bases). Germline CDR1 is SNHLY and CDR2 is FYNNEI. The V end was cut by 9 bases, the J end by 4 bases, with 12 bases between. CDR3 size: 12 residues. The CDR3 reads CASLSQGTEAFF. In DNA, the CDR3 is TGTGCCAGTCTCTCCCAGGGCACTGAAGCTTTCTTT.

Here the CDR3 DNA reads TGTGCCAGCACCCTTGGGACAGGGTTTTGGGAGCAGTACTTC. Protein sequence: CASTLGTGFWEQYF. The rearrangement links TRBV6-1 to TRBJ2-7; 9 bases match TRBD1. Germline V gives CDR1 MNHNS, CDR2 SASEGT. The CDR3 totals 14 residues. V trimming: 7 bases; J trimming: 7 bases; junction bases outside the gene matches: 11.

Concerning this clone: This specimen includes other DNA sequences encoding the same CDR3. The chain uses TRBV19 and TRBJ2-6; TRBD1 agrees at 7 bases. Germline-derived CDR1 and CDR2 are LNHDA and SQIVND (reference sequence). The length of the CDR3 is 15 residues. The J segment lost 0 bases and the V segment lost 4 bases, leaving 0 bases of the junction unmatched. The CDR3 bases are TGTGCCAGTAGTAGACAGGGCTCTGGGGCCAACGTCCTGACTTTC. Protein: CASSRQGSGANVLTF.

The gene calls are TRBV18 and TRBJ2-5; possible D gene TRBD2, 5 bases. Germline loops: CDR1 KGHSH, CDR2 LQKENI. This CDR3 is 13 amino acids long. V was shortened by 6 bases and J by 7 bases, with 15 bases between the two germline ends. The CDR3 loop reads CASSPTREGTQYF. The DNA of the CDR3 is TGTGCCAGCTCTCCGACGAGAGAGGGGACCCAGTACTTC. Supplemented by reference TRBV18 and TRBJ2-5, the full variable domain reads NAGVMQNPRHLVRRRGQEARLRCSPMKGHSHVYWYRQLPEEGLKFMVYLQKENIIDESGMPKERFSAEFPKEGPSILRIQQVVRGDSAAYFCASSPTREGTQYFGPGTRLLVL.